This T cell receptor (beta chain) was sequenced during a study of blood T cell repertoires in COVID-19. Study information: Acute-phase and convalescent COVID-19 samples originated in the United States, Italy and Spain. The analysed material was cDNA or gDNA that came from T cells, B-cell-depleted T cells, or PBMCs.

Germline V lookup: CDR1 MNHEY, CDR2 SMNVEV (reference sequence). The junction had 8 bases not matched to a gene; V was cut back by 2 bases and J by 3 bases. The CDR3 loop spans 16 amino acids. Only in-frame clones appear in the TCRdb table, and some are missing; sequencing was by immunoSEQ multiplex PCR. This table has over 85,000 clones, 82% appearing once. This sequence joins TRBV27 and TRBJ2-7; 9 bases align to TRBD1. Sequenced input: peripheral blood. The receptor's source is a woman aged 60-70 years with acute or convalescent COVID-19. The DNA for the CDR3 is TGTGCCAGCAGTTTACTCGGGACAGGGCATAACTACGAGCAGTACTTC. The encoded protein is CASSLLGTGHNYEQYF.